The rows below give T cell receptor beta chains drawn from one sample of a study of blood T cell repertoires in COVID-19. Assay used: immunoSEQ multiplex PCR; TCRdb lists only in-frame clones, some missing. This sample carries 250,000 to 350,000 clones, approximately 85% of them seen once, and the ten largest clones take approximately 4%. Sequencing input: PBMCs or T cells enriched from blood (not recorded which). These receptor sequences come from a woman aged 30 to 39 who had recovered from COVID-19. Each CDR3 is given with its conserved first and last residue. D genes are given only for firm matches. Clone sizes are given selectively: once, few, many, or a class where the clone is expanded.

>TRBV9|TRBD1|TRBJ2-1|NA
TGTGCCAGCAGCGTAGCAGGGGGCTCCTACAATGAGCAGTTCTTC
CASSVAGGSYNEQFF
>TRBV19|TRBD2|TRBJ2-4|NA
TGTGCCAGTAGTATAGTAGCTAGCGGGACTACCAAAAACATTCAGTACTTC
CASSIVASGTTKNIQYF
>TRBV19|NA|TRBJ1-5|NA
TGTGCCAGTAGTATCGTAGATAGCAATCAGCCCCAGCATTTT
CASSIVDSNQPQHF
>TRBV28|TRBD1|TRBJ1-2|NA
TGTGCCAGCAGATTTACAGGGGGTTTAGGCTATGGCTACACCTTC
CASRFTGGLGYGYTF
>TRBV7-3|NA|TRBJ2-1|NA
TGTGCCAGCAGCTTAACTGGCGGGGCCCACAATGAGCAGTTCTTC
CASSLTGGAHNEQFF
>TRBV3-1/TRBV3-2|TRBD2|TRBJ2-3|NA
TGTGCCAGCAGCCCAGCGGGGGGACGCACAGATACGCAGTATTTT
CASSPAGGRTDTQYF
>TRBV28|TRBD1|TRBJ1-3|NA
TGTGCCAGTTTAAACAGGGGGCCTGGAAACACCATATATTTT
CASLNRGPGNTIYF
>TRBV10-1|NA|TRBJ2-3|NA
TGCGCCAGCAGCGGCAGTGAGGGCACAGATACGCAGTATTTT
CASSGSEGTDTQYF
>TRBV28|TRBD2|TRBJ2-1|NA
TGTGCCAGCAAGGGGAGCGGGAGACCCACCTACAATGAGCAGTTCTTC
CASKGSGRPTYNEQFF
>TRBV2|NA|TRBJ2-5|many
TGTGCCAGCAGTGAAGAGCAGGACACGAACCAAGAGACCCAGTACTTC
CASSEEQDTNQETQYF
>TRBV27|NA|TRBJ2-2|many
TGTGCCAGCAGTTTAAGGAGGGCCGGGGAGCTGTTTTTT
CASSLRRAGELFF
>TRBV11-2|NA|TRBJ1-2|NA
TGTGCCAGCAGCTTAACCTGGAGGGGATCTAACTATGGCTACACCTTC
CASSLTWRGSNYGYTF
>TRBV27|NA|TRBJ1-2|few
TGTGCCAGCAGTTTAAGGGCAGGGTACTATGGCTACACCTTC
CASSLRAGYYGYTF
>TRBV2|TRBD2|TRBJ2-7|NA
TGTGCCAGCACCGCCTCCGGGACTAGCGACGAGCAGTACTTC
CASTASGTSDEQYF
>TRBV28|NA|TRBJ1-5|once
TGTGCCATCCAGGGGACGAGAGGACATAGCAATCAGCCCCAGCATTTT
CAIQGTRGHSNQPQHF
>TRBV11-2|TRBD1|TRBJ1-1|NA
TGTGCCAGCAGCTTTTCAGGGGGCATGAACACTGAAGCTTTCTTT
CASSFSGGMNTEAFF
>TRBV12-3/TRBV12-4|NA|TRBJ1-2|NA
TGTGCCAGCAGTTTAGTGGGGGCCGGGGGCTACACCTTC
CASSLVGAGGYTF
>TRBV28|NA|TRBJ1-4|NA
TGTGCCAGCAGCTCAGACAGTGGAGATTTTAATGAAAAACTGTTTTTT
CASSSDSGDFNEKLFF
>TRBV28|NA|TRBJ1-1|NA
TGTGCCAGCAGTTTGGGGGGAGTAGCTGAAGCTTTCTTT
CASSLGGVAEAFF
>TRBV6-1|NA|TRBJ2-1|NA
TGTGCCAGCAGTGAGTGGAGAGGGTTGAATGAGCAGTTCTTC
CASSEWRGLNEQFF
>TRBV5-1|TRBD1|TRBJ1-1|NA
TGCGCCAGCTCCCGAGGACAGGGGGCAGGTTCCACTGAAGCTTTCTTT
CASSRGQGAGSTEAFF
>TRBV5-3|TRBD1|TRBJ1-3|NA
TGTGCCAGAAGAGCACAGGGGGTCCTCCTCTCTGGAAACACCATATATTTT
CARRAQGVLLSGNTIYF
>TRBV5-1|NA|TRBJ1-5|NA
TGCGCCAGCAGCTTAGAGGGTGAGGCTCAGCCCCAGCATTTT
CASSLEGEAQPQHF
>TRBV28|NA|TRBJ2-7|NA
TGTGCCAGCAGTTCCCCCGGGACTCGTGTCTCGTCCGTATACGAGCAGTACTTC
CASSSPGTRVSSVYEQYF
>TRBV30|NA|TRBJ1-1|NA
TGTGCCTGGAGTGTGGGCAGAGAAGCTTTCTTT
CAWSVGREAFF